The clone carrying this T cell receptor beta chain appeared a single time. This specimen belongs to a study of graft-versus-host responses after intestinal transplantation. Across the study: All recipients got anti-thymocyte globulin induction, then tacrolimus and steroids for approximately 3 years.

The CDR3 runs 22 residues. Germline V lookup: CDR1 MNHEY, CDR2 SMNVEV (reference sequence). Trimming removed 5 bases from V and 2 bases from J, with 36 bases in between. Libraries were prepared by immunoSEQ multiplex PCR; TCRdb keeps only in-frame clonotypes and omits some of them. The sample contains under 8,000 clones, 95% to 98% of which appear only once. The source was PBMCs, collected 23 days after intestinal transplant. The clonotype comes from a human patient who received an intestinal transplant, so some T cells may come from the graft donor. The chain joins TRBV27 to TRBJ2-5; possibly TRBD1 for D (6 bases). CDR3 sequence reads: CASSPRFFLLLIDETGQETQYF. DNA for the CDR3: TGTGCCAGCAGTCCCCGTTTTTTTCTTCTCCTTATCGATGAGACAGGACAAGAGACCCAGTACTTC.